These T cell receptor beta chains were read from a single sample in a study of CD8 T cells in ankylosing spondylitis. Each CDR3 protein is one row after TCRdb ran MiXCR on the 5' RACE reads. Of about 210,000 distinct CDR3 sequences in the sample, around 7.9% were seen once. The sequencing input was blood, either unsorted or a sorted T cell fraction (not recorded which). All receptors come from a male donor with ankylosing spondylitis. The CDR3 runs from the conserved cysteine through the conserved F or W. The D gene is left open where the match is weak. Size values are once, few and many counts, or a class for expanded clones, and some rows have none.

CDR3nt	CDR3aa	d_gene	v_gene	j_gene	abundance
TGCGCCAGCAGCCAAGATAGGAGTAGGGGGATTGGGCAGTTCTTC	CASSQDRSRGIGQFF	.	TRBV4-3	TRBJ2-1	many
TGCAGTGCTAGAGATAAGGGGTTGGGCAATCAGCCCCAGCATTTT	CSARDKGLGNQPQHF	.	TRBV20-1	TRBJ1-5	many
TGTGCCAGCAGCCATAACCTGGACATGAATTCCTACGAGCAGTACTTC	CASSHNLDMNSYEQYF	.	TRBV14	TRBJ2-7	many
TGCGCCACACGGACAGGGGTCGACTATAATTCACCCCTCCACTTT	CATRTGVDYNSPLHF	TRBD1	TRBV5-1	TRBJ1-6	many
TGTGCTTCCCTAGGCAGAGGCAGCTCCTACGAGCAGTACTTC	CASLGRGSSYEQYF	.	TRBV11-2	TRBJ2-7	.
TGCAGCGCAAACCAGGGCTATGGCTACACCTTC	CSANQGYGYTF	.	TRBV29-1	TRBJ1-2	.
TGTGCCAGCAGCTTAGTTCCAGGGCGGTGGAACACTGAAGCTTTCTTT	CASSLVPGRWNTEAFF	.	TRBV11-2	TRBJ1-1	many
TGCGCCAGCAGCTTCGGGCTAGCGGGAGTGGCAGATACGCAGTATTTT	CASSFGLAGVADTQYF	TRBD2	TRBV5-1	TRBJ2-3	.
TGTGCCACCGGGACAGAGCACGGAGGCTACGAGCAGTACTTC	CATGTEHGGYEQYF	TRBD1	TRBV6-1	TRBJ2-7	.
TGCAGCGTTGTGGGCACCGGCTGGGAGACCCAGTACTTC	CSVVGTGWETQYF	.	TRBV29-1	TRBJ2-5	many
TGTGCCAGCAGCACCCTACGGGCTTCCTACAATGAGCAGTTCTTC	CASSTLRASYNEQFF	.	TRBV11-2	TRBJ2-1	few
TGTGCCAGCAGCCCGACAGGGCGAGGCGAATACGAGCAGTACTTC	CASSPTGRGEYEQYF	TRBD1	TRBV27	TRBJ2-7	many
TGTGCCAGCAGTACAGGATACTACAATGAGCAGTTCTTC	CASSTGYYNEQFF	.	TRBV6-1	TRBJ2-1	many
TGTGCCAGCAGTTACTCGAGTACTAGCGGGAGCTACGAGCAGTACTTC	CASSYSSTSGSYEQYF	TRBD2	TRBV6-2/TRBV6-3	TRBJ2-7	.
TGTGCCACCGGGGGGGCAGGAGTTTACAATGAGCAGTTCTTC	CATGGAGVYNEQFF	.	TRBV24-1	TRBJ2-1	many